The 7 T cell receptor beta chains given below trace back to one sample, sequenced in a study of blood T cell repertoires in COVID-19. Using immunoSEQ multiplex PCR, the repertoire was profiled, and TCRdb retains in-frame clones only, with some absent. The data contain some 190,000 clones, approximately 90% of them singletons. Sequencing input: peripheral blood. These receptor sequences come from a human donor in a cohort sampled during active COVID-19.

The V gene is TRBV19, the J gene TRBJ2-2, with unresolved D. V lost 6 bases and J lost 4, with 3 bases in between. The CDR3 contains 11 residues. Germline assignment: CDR1 LNHDA and CDR2 SQIVND (reference sequence). The CDR3 coding sequence is TGTGCCAGTAGCGGCACCGGGGAGCTGTTTTTT. It encodes CASSGTGELFF.

The chain employs TRBV19 and TRBJ2-4; TRBD2 matches at 7 bases. The CDR3 consists of 16 residues. Trimming cost V 2 bases and J 0 bases; bases outside gene matches: 4. Germline-derived CDR1 and CDR2 are LNHDA and SQIVND (reference sequence). CDR3 in amino acids: CASSIRGGVAKNIQYF. DNA of the CDR3: TGTGCCAGTAGTATAAGGGGAGGGGTAGCCAAAAACATTCAGTACTTC.

The sample holds a few counts of this clone. The CDR3 sequence: CASSQYSNTGELFF. DNA of the CDR3: TGTGCCAGCAGCCAATATTCTAACACCGGGGAGCTGTTTTTT. The chain employs TRBV3-1 (or the pseudogene TRBV3-2) and TRBJ2-2; D is unresolved. This CDR3 is built from 14 residues. CDR1 and CDR2 from the germline V gene are LGHDT and YNNKEL (reference sequence). The V gene lost 2 bases and the J gene lost 2 bases, with 6 bases spanning the gap.

In DNA, the CDR3 is TGTGCCAGCAGCTCCGCCGGGACAGGACACTCCTACGAGCAGTACTTC. Its translation is CASSSAGTGHSYEQYF. This sequence joins TRBV11-2 and TRBJ2-7, with 8 bases identical to TRBD1. This CDR3 spans 16 amino acids. CDR1 is SGHAT and CDR2 is FQNNGV in the germline V gene. V shed 4 bases and J 0 bases; nucleotides not matched to a gene: 8.

This chain connects TRBV6-5 to TRBJ2-2; D is perhaps TRBD1 (5 bases). Deletions cut 6 bases from V and 1 base from J, with 9 bases between. Germline V gives CDR1 MNHEY, CDR2 SVGAGI. The CDR3 consists of 14 residues. CDR3 in amino acids: CASRVRENTGELFF. In nucleotides, the CDR3 is TGTGCCAGCAGGGTCAGGGAGAACACCGGGGAGCTGTTTTTT.

The chain employs TRBV3-1 (or the pseudogene TRBV3-2) and TRBJ2-3; 7 bases line up with TRBD2. The CDR3 contains 13 residues. Germline assignment: CDR1 LGHDT and CDR2 YNNKEL (reference sequence). Trimming took 6 bases from V and 0 from J; bases not matched to a gene: 0. CDR3 sequence (DNA): TGTGCCAGCAGGCGGGGGAGCACAGATACGCAGTATTTT. Translated: CASRRGSTDTQYF.

V and J are TRBV18 and TRBJ1-1; D gene unclear. The ends were cut back, 5 bases at V and 1 base at J, with 14 bases in the middle. The CDR3 consists of 15 residues. Germline CDR1 reads KGHSH; CDR2 reads LQKENI. The CDR3 sequence is CASSIVRGGNTEAFF. DNA for the CDR3: TGTGCCAGCTCAATCGTCCGAGGAGGGAACACTGAAGCTTTCTTT.